This T cell receptor beta chain was captured in a study of T-cell memory formation after mild COVID-19. Study summary: TCR clusters showed largely donor specificity. Study-wide results and limits: The CD4+ clones that contracted clustered mainly within CM and EM, and the CD8+ clones concentrated in EMRA. For second-wave clones that peaked at day 37, SARS-CoV-2 specificity went unverified.

Note on this clonotype: What it binds is not known.

The CDR3 spans 15 residues. Looked up from germline, CDR1 is SNHLY and CDR2 is FYNNEI. V shed 2 bases and J shed 9 bases, with 19 bases lying between them. From 5'RACE with constant-segment primers came TCR alpha and TCR beta cDNA libraries that carried sample barcodes and UMIs. A single record per CDR3 protein comes from TCRdb applying MiXCR to the 5' RACE reads. The data show about 110,000 distinct CDR3 sequences, with 9.5% to 15% seen just once and under 30% held by the top ten. The sample consisted of PBMCs or a T cell subset sorted from them (not recorded which). V gene TRBV2 combines with J gene TRBJ1-2; D is uncertain. The TCR originated in an adult woman who had mild COVID-19 (a few samples of this study predate the infection). Cell type and time point are not known. In DNA form, the CDR3 reads TGTGCCAGCAGTGAATTAGGCAGATCTAGGAGAAGCTACACCTTC. Residues: CASSELGRSRRSYTF.